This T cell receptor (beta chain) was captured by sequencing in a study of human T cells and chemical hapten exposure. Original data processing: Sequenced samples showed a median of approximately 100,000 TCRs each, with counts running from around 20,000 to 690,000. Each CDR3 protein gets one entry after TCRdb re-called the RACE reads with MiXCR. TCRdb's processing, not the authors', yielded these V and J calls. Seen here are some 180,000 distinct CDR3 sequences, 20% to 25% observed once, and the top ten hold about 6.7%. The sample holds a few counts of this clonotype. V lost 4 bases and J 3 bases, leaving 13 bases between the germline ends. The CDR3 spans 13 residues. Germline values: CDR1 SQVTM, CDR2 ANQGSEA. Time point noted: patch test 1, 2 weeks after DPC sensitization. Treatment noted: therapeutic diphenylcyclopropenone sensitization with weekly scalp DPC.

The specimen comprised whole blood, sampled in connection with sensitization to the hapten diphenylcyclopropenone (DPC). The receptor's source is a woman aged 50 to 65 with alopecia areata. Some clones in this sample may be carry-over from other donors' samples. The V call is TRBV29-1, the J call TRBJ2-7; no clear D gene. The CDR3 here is CSVVDPPGYEQYF. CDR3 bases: TGCAGCGTTGTAGACCCTCCGGGCTACGAGCAGTACTTC.